This TCR beta chain was sequenced for a study of Ad26.COV2.S vaccination and SARS-CoV-2 variants. Sample treatment: about 20 received Ad26.COV2.S at low or high dose, single or two shots; 5 received placebo; per-sample allocation not given. Collection of the samples took place on day 63 after the first injection of vaccine or placebo. Wuhan-strain spike was delivered by a replication-incompetent Ad26 vector. Trimming left V 9 bases short and J 5 bases short, with 10 bases between. This CDR3 comprises 13 residues. CDR1 is KGHDR, CDR2 SFDVKD, per germline. TCRdb's table, derived via immunoSEQ multiplex PCR, lists solely in-frame clones and lacks some. The table includes 500,000 or so clones, roughly nine tenths detected once. Worth noting for this clone: Its antigen is still unknown.

Study-wide points: Vaccine recipients had higher spike-specific TCR breadth than placebo recipients.

The sequencing here drew on peripheral blood, taken in a trial of Ad26.COV2.S vaccine versus placebo. The sequence came from a person between 18 and 59 years old who received the Ad26.COV2.S COVID-19 vaccine or a placebo. The chain employs TRBV24-1 and TRBJ1-6, with D unresolved. The CDR3 DNA follows: TGTGCCACCGCAGAGGCGAATAATTCACCCCTCCACTTT. Protein product: CATAEANNSPLHF.